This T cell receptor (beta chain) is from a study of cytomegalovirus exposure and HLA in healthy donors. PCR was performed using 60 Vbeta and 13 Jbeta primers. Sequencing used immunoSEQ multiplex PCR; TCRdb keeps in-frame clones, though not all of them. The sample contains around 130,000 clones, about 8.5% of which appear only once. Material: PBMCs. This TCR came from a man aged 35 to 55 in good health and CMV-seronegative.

In DNA form, the CDR3 reads TGTGCCAGCAGTGAGCTAATGACAGGGTATGGCTACACCTTC. It specifies CASSELMTGYGYTF. The chain couples TRBV6-1 to TRBJ1-2; 7 nucleotides line up with TRBD1. V shed 3 bases, J shed 5 bases, and the junction held 6 bases outside the gene matches. Germline-derived CDR1 and CDR2 are MNHNS and SASEGT. The length of the CDR3 is 14 residues.